These T cell receptor beta chains were read from a single sample in a study of control samples from healthy donors and cancer patients. TCRdb keeps only in-frame clones here, not all; method: immunoSEQ multiplex PCR. The sample has some 130,000 clones, approximately 94% seen once; the top ten hold 1.5% to 2%. Material: PBMCs. The source of these receptors is a man aged 50-59 years with head and neck cancer. The CDR3 runs from the conserved cysteine through the conserved F or W. Fields, in order: D gene, J gene, clone size, V gene, CDR3 protein, CDR3 DNA. A D gene is named only where the DNA matches it firmly. Not all rows give a size; the values are once, few, many and, for expanded clones, a class.

>TRBD1|TRBJ2-7|.|TRBV28
CASRPAQGAYEQYF
TGTGCCAGCAGACCCGCTCAGGGGGCTTACGAGCAGTACTTC
>TRBD1|TRBJ1-1|.|TRBV7-9
CASSPQGQGQRDTEAFF
TGTGCCAGCAGCCCCCAAGGACAGGGACAGCGGGACACTGAAGCTTTCTTT
>TRBD1|TRBJ2-7|.|TRBV18
CASSPGTGVGEQYF
TGTGCCAGCTCACCAGGGACAGGGGTGGGCGAGCAGTACTTC
>.|TRBJ1-6|once|TRBV19
CASSLRDGNSPLHF
TGTGCCAGTAGTCTGCGGGACGGTAATTCACCCCTCCACTTT
>.|TRBJ1-3|.|TRBV7-2
CASSLALPGPGNTIYF
TGTGCCAGCAGCTTAGCGCTGCCAGGGCCAGGAAACACCATATATTTT
>TRBD1|TRBJ1-1|.|TRBV29-1
CSGRGQGTINTEAFF
TGCAGCGGCCGGGGACAGGGGACTATAAACACTGAAGCTTTCTTT
>.|TRBJ1-4|.|TRBV6-2/TRBV6-3
CASSYSNPKKLFF
TGTGCCAGCAGTTACTCTAACCCGAAAAAACTGTTTTTT
>TRBD1|TRBJ2-4|.|TRBV19
CASSSYRGVAKNIQYF
TGTGCCAGTAGTAGCTACAGGGGGGTGGCCAAAAACATTCAGTACTTC
>.|TRBJ1-1|.|TRBV10-3
CAILEGGGTEAFF
TGTGCCATCCTAGAGGGGGGAGGGACTGAAGCTTTCTTT
>.|TRBJ1-1|.|TRBV2
CASSEYTEAFF
TGTGCCAGCAGTGAGTACACTGAAGCTTTCTTT
>TRBD1|TRBJ1-1|.|TRBV18
CASSNLGAGGSNTEAFF
TGTGCCAGTTCAAACCTTGGGGCAGGGGGCTCGAACACTGAAGCTTTCTTT
>.|TRBJ1-2|once|TRBV3-1/TRBV3-2
CASSRDQANYGYTF
TGTGCCAGCAGCCGGGACCAAGCTAACTATGGCTACACCTTC
>.|TRBJ2-7|.|TRBV18
CASSPDRTYEQYF
TGTGCCAGCTCACCAGACAGAACCTACGAGCAGTACTTC
>.|TRBJ1-2|.|TRBV27
CASSLGRLNYGYTF
TGTGCCAGCAGTTTAGGACGGTTAAACTATGGCTACACCTTC
>.|TRBJ1-1|.|TRBV18
CASSPGNKAFF
TGTGCCAGCTCACCTGGGAACAAAGCTTTCTTT
>.|TRBJ2-7|.|TRBV7-9
CASSLQDGGYEQYF
TGTGCCAGCAGCTTACAAGATGGGGGCTACGAGCAGTACTTC
>.|TRBJ2-1|few|TRBV3-1/TRBV3-2
CASSLDDEQFF
TGTGCCAGCAGCCTAGACGATGAGCAGTTCTTC
>TRBD1|TRBJ2-1|.|TRBV10-3
CAISLGTGTNEQFF
TGTGCCATCAGTCTCGGGACAGGGACCAATGAGCAGTTCTTC
>.|TRBJ2-1|.|TRBV7-2
CASSVYRGGGYEQFF
TGTGCCAGCAGCGTGTACAGGGGTGGGGGGTATGAGCAGTTCTTC
>.|TRBJ1-3|.|TRBV15
CATSREGVRGGGNTIYF
TGTGCCACCAGCAGAGAAGGTGTCAGGGGCGGTGGAAACACCATATATTTT
>.|TRBJ1-1|.|TRBV30
CASLWGQNTEAFF
TGTGCCTCCCTTTGGGGACAGAACACTGAAGCTTTCTTT
>TRBD2|TRBJ2-1|.|TRBV30
CAWSSGLAYNEQFF
TGTGCCTGGAGTTCGGGACTAGCTTACAATGAGCAGTTCTTC
>TRBD1|TRBJ2-7|.|TRBV27
CASSLSPPGGAFDEQYF
TGTGCCAGCAGTTTATCGCCGCCAGGGGGCGCCTTCGACGAGCAGTACTTC
>.|TRBJ2-1|.|TRBV14
CASSQWGEHEQFF
TGTGCCAGCAGCCAATGGGGGGAACATGAGCAGTTCTTC
>.|TRBJ2-5|.|TRBV7-2
CASSLSSAKETQYF
TGTGCCAGCAGCTTAAGTTCTGCCAAAGAGACCCAGTACTTC
>.|TRBJ2-7|.|TRBV10-1
CASSDSDSDYEQYF
TGCGCCAGCAGTGATTCCGACAGTGACTACGAGCAGTACTTC
>TRBD2|TRBJ2-5|.|TRBV19
CASSPSGGRETQYF
TGTGCCAGTAGCCCCAGCGGGGGGCGGGAGACCCAGTACTTC
>.|TRBJ2-2|.|TRBV7-9
CASSLGTGELFF
TGTGCCAGCAGCTTAGGGACCGGGGAGCTGTTTTTT
>.|TRBJ1-1|.|TRBV5-1
CASSFSYKGSYDTEAFF
TGCGCCAGCAGCTTCTCGTACAAGGGTAGCTACGACACTGAAGCTTTCTTT
>TRBD1|TRBJ1-6|.|TRBV30
CAWSGDRGPPLHF
TGTGCCTGGAGTGGGGACAGGGGTCCACCCCTCCACTTT
>TRBD2|TRBJ2-2|.|TRBV9
CASAGRESGAHTGELFF
TGTGCCAGCGCCGGGAGAGAAAGCGGGGCTCACACCGGGGAGCTGTTTTTT
>.|TRBJ1-1|.|TRBV4-3
CASSQEVTQGHTEAFF
TGCGCCAGCAGCCAAGAAGTAACACAGGGACACACTGAAGCTTTCTTT
>.|TRBJ2-6|.|TRBV30
CAWSSSRDGSYSGANVLTF
TGTGCCTGGAGTTCCTCTCGGGACGGAAGTTACTCTGGGGCCAACGTCCTGACTTTC
>TRBD1|TRBJ2-1|.|TRBV18
CASSPGQGAGNEQFF
TGTGCCAGCTCCCCCGGACAGGGGGCGGGGAATGAGCAGTTCTTC